A single sample gave rise to the 9 T cell receptor beta chains below, sequenced in a study of lymphopenia after photon versus proton radiotherapy. The data were produced by immunoSEQ multiplex PCR, yet TCRdb's version contains in-frame clones alone and is incomplete. The table lists around 30,000 clones, about 88% of them singletons. Sequencing used peripheral blood, obtained from a patient treated with proton-based radiotherapy. These receptor sequences come from a woman aged 70-85 years with pancreatic cancer. Some clones in this sample may be carry-over from other donors' samples.

J is TRBJ2-4 and V is TRBV28; TRBD1 agrees at 7 bases. The CDR3 runs to 14 residues. Germline V lookup: CDR1 MDHEN, CDR2 SYDVKM. With V trimmed by 6 bases and J by 5 bases, 7 bases remained unmatched. The CDR3 region has the DNA TGTGCCAGCAGGACCTGGGGACAGCAAAACATTCAGTACTTC. Protein sequence: CASRTWGQQNIQYF.

The chain couples TRBV29-1 to TRBJ2-3; 11 bases agree with TRBD2. CDR1 and CDR2 from the germline V gene are SQVTM and ANQGSEA. The trim removed 5 bases at V and 6 bases at J, leaving 4 bases unmatched. The CDR3 sequence is 13 residues long. CDR3 amino acids: CSVPWTSGDTQYF. In DNA, the CDR3 is TGCAGCGTTCCTTGGACTAGCGGGGATACGCAGTATTTT.

This chain uses TRBV18 with TRBJ2-1, with a tentative D call TRBD2 (6 bases). Looked up from germline, CDR1 is KGHSH and CDR2 is LQKENI. The V gene lost 3 bases and the J gene lost 7 bases, with 22 bases spanning the gap. This CDR3 is built from 17 residues. The CDR3 region has the DNA TGTGCCAGCTCACCGCCTGGCCCGGGAGTGGGTCGTAATGAGCAGTTCTTC. Translated, it gives CASSPPGPGVGRNEQFF. Complete variable domain (other parts from reference TRBV18 and TRBJ2-1): NAGVMQNPRHLVRRRGQEARLRCSPMKGHSHVYWYRQLPEEGLKFMVYLQKENIIDESGMPKERFSAEFPKEGPSILRIQQVVRGDSAAYFCASSPPGPGVGRNEQFFGPGTRLTVL.

This clone was detected only a few times. The chain uses TRBV27 and TRBJ1-2; D call uncertain. CDR1 and CDR2 from the germline V gene are MNHEY and SMNVEV (reference sequence). The CDR3 length is 12 residues. V lost 2 bases and J 0 bases, leaving 1 base between the germline ends. CDR3 DNA sequence: TGTGCCAGCAGTTTAGCTAACTATGGCTACACCTTC. Translation: CASSLANYGYTF.

The rearrangement joins TRBV7-2 to TRBJ2-4; 12 bases match TRBD2. Germline trimming cut 3 bases from V and 9 bases from J; bases unmatched to any gene: 3. Germline V lookup: CDR1 SGHTA, CDR2 FQGNSA. The CDR3 spans 14 residues. CDR3 in amino acids: CASSLTSGSFIQYF. The CDR3 DNA is TGTGCCAGCAGCTTGACTAGCGGGAGTTTCATTCAGTACTTC.

V usage is TRBV11-3 and J usage is TRBJ2-7, with D maybe TRBD2 (6 bases). Germline loops: CDR1 SGHNT, CDR2 YENEEA. This CDR3 is 17 amino acids long. V was trimmed by 4 bases and J by 3 bases, leaving 22 bases between them. CDR3 amino acids: CASSSKDRDLISYEQYF. CDR3 nucleotide sequence: TGTGCCAGCAGCTCGAAAGACCGGGACTTAATTAGCTACGAGCAGTACTTC.

The CDR3 sequence: CASSQGPGGLETQYF. As DNA, the CDR3 is TGTGCCAGCAGCCAAGGCCCTGGGGGGCTCGAGACCCAGTACTTC. The J gene is TRBJ2-5, the V gene TRBV4-2; D is possibly TRBD1 or TRBD2 (6 bases each). Germline CDR1 LGHNA, CDR2 YNFKEQ. The CDR3 has 15 amino acids. Trimming stripped 1 base from V and 5 bases from J, with 14 bases between.

V and J are TRBV29-1 and TRBJ1-1, with 10 nucleotides matching TRBD1. Germline V gives CDR1 SQVTM, CDR2 ANQGSEA. The ends lost 7 bases at V and 3 bases at J; junction bases unmatched: 11. The CDR3 length is 15 residues. This CDR3 is CSGADRGYLDTEAFF. CDR3 coding DNA: TGCAGCGGGGCGGACAGGGGGTATTTGGACACTGAAGCTTTCTTT.

This CDR3 is CASSFPSGNTGELFF. The CDR3 nucleotides are TGTGCCAGCAGTTTTCCTAGCGGAAACACCGGGGAGCTGTTTTTT. The chain has TRBV28 and TRBJ2-2; 7 bases map to TRBD2. The CDR3 has 15 residues. The germline CDR1 and CDR2 sequences are MDHEN and SYDVKM. V lost 3 bases and J lost 2; bases outside the gene matches: 3.